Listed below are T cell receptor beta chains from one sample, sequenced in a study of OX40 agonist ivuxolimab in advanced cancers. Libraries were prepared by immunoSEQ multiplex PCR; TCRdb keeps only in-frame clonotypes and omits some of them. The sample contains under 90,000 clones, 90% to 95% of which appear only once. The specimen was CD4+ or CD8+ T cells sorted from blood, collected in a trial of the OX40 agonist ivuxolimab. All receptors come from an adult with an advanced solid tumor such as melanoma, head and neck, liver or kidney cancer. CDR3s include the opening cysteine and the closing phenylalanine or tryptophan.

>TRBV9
CASSVRGTGGVYEQYF
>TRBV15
CATGDRGKSGTYEQYF
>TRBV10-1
CASSVNRGYTF
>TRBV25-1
CASSESQGATEAFF
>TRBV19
CASSKMDRSYEKLFF
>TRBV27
CASRTSGRGEQFF
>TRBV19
CASSVGTPSYEQYF
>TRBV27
CASWGQQMNSYGYTF
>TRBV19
CASSNDDSGRGTDTQYF
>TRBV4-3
CASSHGQMNTEAFF
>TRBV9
CASSPPGGGEQYF
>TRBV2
CASSEGHLYGYTF
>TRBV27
CASSPPRLARSTDTQYF
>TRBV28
CASRALVFLRNEQFF
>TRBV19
CASGPGGDYNEQFF
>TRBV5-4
CASSLGDSFGELFF
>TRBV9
CASSVSGGGNEQFF
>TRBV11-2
CASSATSGHPTDTQYF